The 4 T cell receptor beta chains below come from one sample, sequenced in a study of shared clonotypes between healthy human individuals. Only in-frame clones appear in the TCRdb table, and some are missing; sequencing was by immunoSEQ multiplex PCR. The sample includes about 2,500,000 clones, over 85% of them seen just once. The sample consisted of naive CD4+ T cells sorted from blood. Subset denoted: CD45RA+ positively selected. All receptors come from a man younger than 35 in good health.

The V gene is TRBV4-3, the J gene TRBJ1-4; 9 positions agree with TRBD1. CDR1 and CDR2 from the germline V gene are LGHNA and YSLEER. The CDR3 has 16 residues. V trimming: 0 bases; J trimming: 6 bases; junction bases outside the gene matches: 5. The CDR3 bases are TGCGCCAGCAGCCAAGATCCAACAGGGGGCTATGAAAAACTGTTTTTT. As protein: CASSQDPTGGYEKLFF.

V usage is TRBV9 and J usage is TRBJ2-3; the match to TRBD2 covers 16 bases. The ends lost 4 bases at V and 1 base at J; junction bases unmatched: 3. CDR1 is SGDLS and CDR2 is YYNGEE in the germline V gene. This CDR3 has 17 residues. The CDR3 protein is CASSPGTSGRGTDTQYF. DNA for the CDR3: TGTGCCAGCAGCCCCGGGACTAGCGGGAGGGGCACAGATACGCAGTATTTT.

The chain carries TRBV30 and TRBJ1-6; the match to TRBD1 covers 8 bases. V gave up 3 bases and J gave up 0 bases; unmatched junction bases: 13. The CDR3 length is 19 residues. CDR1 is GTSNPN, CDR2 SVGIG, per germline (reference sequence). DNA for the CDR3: TGTGCCTGGAGGGGAGACAGGGGCCCTATGAGCTCCTATAATTCACCCCTCCACTTT. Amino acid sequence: CAWRGDRGPMSSYNSPLHF.

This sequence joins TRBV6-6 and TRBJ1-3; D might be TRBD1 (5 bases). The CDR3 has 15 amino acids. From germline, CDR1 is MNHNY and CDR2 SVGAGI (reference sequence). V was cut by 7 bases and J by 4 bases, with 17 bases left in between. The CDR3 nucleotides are TGTGCCAGCACTCAGTGGGTTGGGACCGGAAACACCATATATTTT. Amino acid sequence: CASTQWVGTGNTIYF.